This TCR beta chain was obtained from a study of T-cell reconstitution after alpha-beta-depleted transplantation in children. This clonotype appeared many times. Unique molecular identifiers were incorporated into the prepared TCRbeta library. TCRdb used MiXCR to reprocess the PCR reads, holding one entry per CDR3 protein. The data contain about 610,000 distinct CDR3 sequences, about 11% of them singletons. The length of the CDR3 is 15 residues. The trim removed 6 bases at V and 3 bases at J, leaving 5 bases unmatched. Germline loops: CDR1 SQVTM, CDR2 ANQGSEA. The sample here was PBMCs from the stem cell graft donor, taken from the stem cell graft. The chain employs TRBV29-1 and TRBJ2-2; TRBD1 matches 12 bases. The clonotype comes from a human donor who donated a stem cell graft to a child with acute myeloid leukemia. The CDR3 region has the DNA TGCAGCGTGACCGGGACAGGGGGCTACACCGGGGAGCTGTTTTTT. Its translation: CSVTGTGGYTGELFF.